Listed below are T cell receptor beta chains from one sample, sequenced in a study of CD8+CD57+ T cells in acquired aplastic anemia. One entry per CDR3 protein results from TCRdb running MiXCR on the reads. The data show approximately 200,000 distinct CDR3 sequences, over 60% seen once. The sample consisted of sorted CD4+, CD8+, or CD8+CD57+ T cells (not recorded which) from PBMCs. The source is a human donor with severe aplastic anemia or a healthy control (not recorded which). Each CDR3 is given with its conserved first and last residue. Fields, in order: J gene, D gene, clone size, V gene, CDR3 length, CDR3 protein, CDR3 DNA. D genes are given only for firm matches. Size is stated for part of the rows, as once, few or many counts, or as a class when the clone is expanded.

>TRBJ2-1|-|many|TRBV7-6|16
CASSSPLGGTYNEQFF
TGTGCCAGCAGCTCCCCTCTTGGCGGCACCTACAATGAGCAGTTCTTC
>TRBJ2-3|-|-|TRBV2|13
CASTGSSTDTQYF
TGTGCCAGTACAGGATCTAGCACAGATACGCAGTATTTT
>TRBJ2-7|-|-|TRBV7-9|14
CASSLRQGGYEQYF
TGTGCCAGCAGCTTGCGGCAGGGCGGCTACGAGCAGTACTTC
>TRBJ2-5|-|-|TRBV19|12
CASSIEEETQYF
TGTGCCAGTAGTATCGAGGAAGAGACCCAGTACTTC
>TRBJ1-2|-|-|TRBV9|13
CASSGGRLYGYTF
TGTGCCAGCAGCGGGGGGCGGCTCTATGGCTACACCTTC
>TRBJ2-3|TRBD2|-|TRBV24-1|16
CATSDATSGTTDTQYF
TGTGCCACCAGTGATGCTACTAGCGGGACCACAGATACGCAGTATTTT
>TRBJ2-1|-|-|TRBV7-6|15
CASSLQGPGTNEQFF
TGTGCCAGCAGCTTACAGGGGCCCGGGACCAATGAGCAGTTCTTC
>TRBJ1-2|-|-|TRBV3-1|13
CASTRNPGYGYTF
TGTGCCAGCACCCGCAACCCGGGTTATGGCTACACCTTC
>TRBJ2-1|-|-|TRBV19|14
CASRIGGPYNEQFF
TGTGCCAGTAGGATAGGGGGACCCTACAATGAGCAGTTCTTC
>TRBJ2-6|-|many|TRBV24-1|16
CATSVPDSSGANVLTF
TGTGCCACCAGTGTACCGGACAGCTCTGGGGCCAACGTCCTGACTTTC
>TRBJ2-7|-|few|TRBV24-1|11
CATSGGYEQYF
TGTGCCACCAGTGGCGGTTACGAGCAGTACTTC
>TRBJ1-6|-|few|TRBV13|15
CASRIKGAYNSPLHF
TGTGCCAGCAGGATAAAGGGCGCCTATAATTCACCCCTCCACTTT
>TRBJ1-6|-|-|TRBV25-1|13
CASSVTVGSPLHF
TGTGCCAGCAGTGTAACGGTGGGTTCACCCCTCCACTTT
>TRBJ2-7|TRBD2|many|TRBV29-1|14
CSVLTAGEPHEQYF
TGCAGCGTTCTAACGGCGGGGGAGCCCCACGAGCAGTACTTC
>TRBJ1-1|TRBD1|-|TRBV24-1|13
CATSDRTGVGAFF
TGTGCCACCAGTGATCGGACAGGGGTGGGAGCTTTCTTT
>TRBJ1-2|TRBD1|-|TRBV20-1|12
CSASNRGDGYTF
TGCAGTGCTAGCAACAGGGGGGATGGCTACACCTTC
>TRBJ1-4|-|-|TRBV24-1|15
CATSDSGSQNERLFF
TGTGCCACCAGTGATTCTGGCAGCCAAAATGAAAGACTGTTTTTT
>TRBJ2-6|-|-|TRBV24-1|17
CASSLGGSGAGADVLTF
TGTGCCAGCAGTTTAGGCGGCTCGGGGGCTGGGGCCGACGTCCTGACTTTC
>TRBJ2-3|TRBD1|once|TRBV25-1|15
CASSDRGQVTDTQYF
TGTGCCAGCAGTGATAGGGGACAGGTCACAGATACGCAGTATTTT
>TRBJ2-7|TRBD2|-|TRBV2|18
CASSAGLAGLHLSYEQYF
TGTGCCAGCAGTGCGGGGCTAGCGGGGCTCCACCTCTCCTACGAGCAGTACTTC
>TRBJ2-3|TRBD2|-|TRBV5-5|15
CASSVSGGAFNEQYF
TGTGCCAGCAGCGTTAGCGGGGGGGCGTTCAATGAGCAGTATTTT
>TRBJ2-7|-|many|TRBV29-1|12
CSPSGAPYEQYF
TGCAGCCCATCCGGGGCACCCTACGAGCAGTACTTC
>TRBJ1-3|-|-|TRBV4-1|16
CASSQAGHPSGNTIYF
TGCGCCAGCAGCCAAGCAGGACATCCCTCTGGAAACACCATATATTTT
>TRBJ2-1|TRBD2|few|TRBV7-9|16
CASSPSSGGSYNEQFF
TGTGCCAGCAGCCCTAGTAGCGGGGGATCCTACAATGAGCAGTTCTTC
>TRBJ2-7|TRBD2|-|TRBV14|12
CASSQTSNEQYF
TGTGCCAGCAGCCAGACTAGCAACGAGCAGTACTTC
>TRBJ1-2|-|many|TRBV13|14
CASSLRAANYGYTF
TGTGCCAGCAGCTTAAGGGCCGCTAACTATGGCTACACCTTC
>TRBJ2-7|-|-|TRBV6-1|12
CASSAVTYEQYF
TGTGCCAGCAGTGCTGTAACCTACGAGCAGTACTTC
>TRBJ2-5|-|-|TRBV7-2|13
CASSLRQQETQYF
TGCGCCAGCAGCTTACGGCAGCAAGAGACCCAGTACTTC
>TRBJ1-6|-|-|TRBV2|14
CASMVDGTNSPLHF
TGTGCCAGCATGGTTGACGGAACAAATTCACCCCTCCACTTT
>TRBJ2-7|-|-|TRBV19|12
CATRGSAYEQYF
TGTGCCACCCGAGGGTCGGCCTACGAGCAGTACTTC
>TRBJ1-2|-|many|TRBV7-9|15
CASSLPLGPYYGYTF
TGTGCCAGCAGCCTACCCCTGGGCCCTTACTATGGCTACACCTTC
>TRBJ1-5|-|many|TRBV6-2/TRBV6-3|14
CASSPTGEHQPQHF
TGTGCCAGCAGCCCGACAGGAGAGCATCAGCCCCAGCATTTT
>TRBJ2-5|TRBD1|-|TRBV13|16
CASSSRDRSFQETQYF
TGTGCCAGCAGCTCCCGGGACAGGTCGTTCCAAGAGACCCAGTACTTC
>TRBJ1-2|-|-|TRBV5-1|13
CASSLMDSYGYTF
TGCGCCAGCAGCTTGATGGACAGCTATGGCTACACCTTC
>TRBJ2-1|TRBD2|-|TRBV29-1|15
CSVALPGLEYNEQFF
TGCAGCGTTGCCTTGCCGGGACTAGAGTACAATGAGCAGTTCTTC
>TRBJ2-7|TRBD2|few|TRBV7-6|15
CASSLAAGGRGEQYF
TGTGCCAGCAGCTTAGCGGCGGGGGGGCGGGGAGAGCAGTACTTC
>TRBJ1-2|-|-|TRBV7-2|14
CASSPRTAERGYTF
TGTGCCAGCAGCCCCAGGACGGCCGAACGGGGCTACACCTTC
>TRBJ2-7|TRBD2|once|TRBV7-2|13
CASSLGGSPEQYF
TGTGCCAGCAGCTTAGGCGGGAGTCCCGAGCAGTACTTC
>TRBJ2-7|-|-|TRBV20-1|12
CSASLGVGEQYF
TGCAGTGCTAGCCTCGGGGTTGGGGAGCAGTACTTC
>TRBJ1-2|-|-|TRBV7-2|16
CASSTFTGAANYGYTF
TGTGCCAGCAGCACCTTCACAGGTGCGGCTAACTATGGCTACACCTTC
>TRBJ1-1|-|-|TRBV10-3|13
CASTTQVNTEAFF
TGTGCCAGCACTACCCAGGTTAACACTGAAGCTTTCTTT
>TRBJ1-2|-|-|TRBV7-8|13
CASSFLSGNGYTF
TGTGCCAGCAGCTTTTTGTCCGGTAATGGCTACACCTTC
>TRBJ1-2|-|-|TRBV28|14
CASSPLDSYYGYTF
TGTGCCAGCAGTCCCCTCGACAGTTACTATGGCTACACCTTC
>TRBJ1-6|-|-|TRBV20-1|16
CSATDDVQGRRSPLHF
TGCAGTGCTACAGATGATGTCCAAGGGCGAAGGTCACCCCTCCACTTT
>TRBJ2-7|-|many|TRBV5-8|14
CASSFSGFSYEQYF
TGTGCCAGCAGCTTCAGCGGCTTCTCCTACGAGCAGTACTTC
>TRBJ1-2|TRBD1|-|TRBV10-2|13
CASSAGTVDGYTF
TGCGCCAGCAGTGCCGGGACAGTGGATGGCTACACCTTC
>TRBJ2-2|-|-|TRBV7-9|13
CASSLILPGELFF
TGTGCCAGCAGCTTAATACTACCCGGGGAGCTGTTTTTT
>TRBJ1-1|-|-|TRBV7-2|17
CASSEVIAGTRYTEAFF
TGTGCCAGCAGTGAAGTAATTGCGGGGACGCGGTACACTGAAGCTTTCTTT
>TRBJ2-3|TRBD2|-|TRBV9|18
CASSPRVAGAPGTDTQYF
TGTGCCAGCAGCCCCCGGGTAGCGGGGGCGCCAGGTACAGATACGCAGTATTTT
>TRBJ1-5|-|-|TRBV20-1|13
CSARGGGEGAQHF
TGCAGTGCTAGAGGGGGAGGGGAAGGGGCCCAGCATTTT
>TRBJ1-3|TRBD1|-|TRBV12-3/TRBV12-4|16
CASYPPGQSSGNTIYF
TGTGCCAGCTACCCGCCGGGACAGAGCTCTGGAAACACCATATATTTT
>TRBJ1-2|-|-|TRBV7-3|14
CASSYSLDSYGYTF
TGTGCCAGCAGCTACTCTCTGGATTCCTATGGCTACACCTTC